This TCR beta chain was captured by sequencing in a study of cytomegalovirus exposure and HLA in healthy donors. V dropped 4 bases and J dropped 1; count of bases not matched to a gene: 8. In germline, CDR1 is SGHNT, CDR2 YYREEE (reference sequence). The CDR3 loop spans 18 amino acids. As to this clone: The antigen is not known.

60 Vbeta and 13 Jbeta primers were used in PCR. Sequencing was performed with immunoSEQ multiplex PCR; in TCRdb, only in-frame clones are kept and a portion is missing. Seen here are around 120,000 clones, over 65% observed once, and the top ten hold less than 3.5%. Notes on the study in general: The classifier, whose performance was assessed in both the original and validation cohorts, reportedly diagnosed cytomegalovirus status with high specificity and sensitivity. Among TCR beta chains of equal frequency, HLA-associated ones were more clonally expanded in a later analysis. Using a false discovery rate of 0.05, a later analysis showed that roughly 16,000 TCR beta sequences were associated with HLA alleles. A later analysis found common viral pathogens apparently linked to several of the most significant clusters.

Sequencing used PBMCs. The TCR comes from a woman in her thirties or forties in good health and CMV-seropositive. The chain is built from TRBV5-4 and TRBJ2-2; TRBD2 agrees at 12 bases. The DNA of the CDR3 is TGTGCCAGCAGCCGCCTAGCGGGGGGGAGCGTGAACACCGGGGAGCTGTTTTTT. Its protein is CASSRLAGGSVNTGELFF.